A single sample is the source of the 4 T cell receptor beta chains below, sequenced in a study of cytotoxic CD8 clonotypes in ibrutinib-treated CLL. TCRdb's table, derived via immunoSEQ multiplex PCR, lists solely in-frame clones and lacks some. The table lists roughly 200,000 clones, roughly 73% of them singletons. Material: PBMCs, obtained after 12 months of ibrutinib treatment. All receptors come from a human donor with chronic lymphocytic leukemia.

The CDR3 loop is CASSEVGGTAPLEQYF. The CDR3 coding sequence is TGTGCCAGCAGCGAAGTAGGGGGGACAGCGCCCTTGGAGCAGTACTTC. The genes are TRBV7-8 and TRBJ2-5; D might be TRBD1 (7 bases). This CDR3 contains 16 residues. V lost 5 bases and J 11 bases, leaving 27 bases between the germline ends. Germline-derived CDR1 and CDR2 are SGHVS and FQNEAQ.

The V call is TRBV12-1, the J call TRBJ1-1. TRBV12-1 is shown as a pseudogene. This CDR3 has 15 residues. CDR3 DNA: TGTGCCAGCAGCTGGGAGGTGGGGGCTCTGAACGAAGCTTTCTTT. As protein: CASSWEVGALNEAFF.

The rearrangement links TRBV18 to TRBJ1-1, with no clear D. Germline loops: CDR1 KGHSH, CDR2 LQKENI. The CDR3 consists of 14 residues. V was trimmed by 2 bases and J by 2 bases, leaving 9 bases between them. The CDR3 region has the DNA TGTGCCAGCTCACCAGACGGAATCAACACTGAAGCTTTCTTT. Its translation: CASSPDGINTEAFF.

This clone was recorded a few times. The V call is TRBV30, the J call TRBJ1-3; TRBD1 aligns across 9 bases. V lost 3 bases to trimming and J lost 3 bases; unmatched junction nucleotides: 6. Per the germline V gene, CDR1 is GTSNPN and CDR2 is SVGIG (reference sequence). CDR3 length: 15 residues. As DNA, the CDR3 is TGTGCCTGGAGACAACAGGGGGCAGTTGGAAACACCATATATTTT. It translates to CAWRQQGAVGNTIYF.